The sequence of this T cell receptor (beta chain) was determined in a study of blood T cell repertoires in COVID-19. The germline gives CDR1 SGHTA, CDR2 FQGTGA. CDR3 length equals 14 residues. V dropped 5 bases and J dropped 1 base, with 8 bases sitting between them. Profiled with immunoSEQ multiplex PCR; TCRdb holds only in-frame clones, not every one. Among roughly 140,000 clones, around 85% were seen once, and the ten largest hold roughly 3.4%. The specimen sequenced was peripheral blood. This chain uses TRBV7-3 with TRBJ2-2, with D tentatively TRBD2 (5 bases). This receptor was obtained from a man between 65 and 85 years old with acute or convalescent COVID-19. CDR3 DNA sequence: TGTGCCAGCAGCCGAGGGTGGAACACCGGGGAGCTGTTTTTT. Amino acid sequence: CASSRGWNTGELFF.